The 25 T cell receptor beta chains listed next were all sequenced from one sample in a study of cytomegalovirus exposure and HLA in healthy donors. Sequenced by immunoSEQ multiplex PCR; TCRdb stores in-frame clones only, minus some. The table includes about 180,000 clones, 85% detected once. The sequencing sample was made of PBMCs. All receptors derive from a man aged 18 to 29 in good health and CMV-seropositive.

CDR3 in amino acids: CASSLAGRGTRTYNEQFF. The CDR3 coding sequence is TGCGCCAGCAGCTTGGCCGGACGGGGGACTAGGACCTACAATGAGCAGTTCTTC. The genes are TRBV5-1 and TRBJ2-1; 8 bases agree with TRBD2. The CDR3 has 18 residues. V was pared by 0 bases and J by 2 bases, with 10 bases of the junction left unmatched. The V gene's germline CDR1 is SGHRS and CDR2 YFSETQ.

V and J are TRBV5-1 and TRBJ2-3; weak D call: TRBD1 (5 bases). CDR3 length: 14 residues. V was pared by 2 bases and J by 2 bases, with 9 bases between. The germline V gene encodes CDR1 SGHRS and CDR2 YFSETQ. The CDR3 is CASSLGQNTDTQYF. The DNA for the CDR3 is TGCGCCAGCAGCTTAGGACAAAACACAGATACGCAGTATTTT.

This clone is a singleton in its sample. The chain is built from TRBV29-1 and TRBJ1-4; TRBD1 aligns across 7 bases. The germline V gene encodes CDR1 SQVTM and CDR2 ANQGSEA. The CDR3 is made up of 11 amino acids. V lost 6 bases to trimming and J lost 10 bases; unmatched junction nucleotides: 5. DNA of the CDR3: TGCAGCGTCCAGGGGGGCGGAAAACTGTTTTTT. Encoded protein: CSVQGGGKLFF.

The chain joins TRBV5-1 to TRBJ2-5, with TRBD1 matching over 9 bases. This CDR3 has 14 amino acids. Germline assignment: CDR1 SGHRS and CDR2 YFSETQ. The V and J ends lost 4 bases and 3 bases, in that order; junction bases with no gene match: 4. CDR3 nucleotide sequence: TGCGCCAGCAGCCCCGGGACAGGGAAAGAGACCCAGTACTTC. Protein product: CASSPGTGKETQYF.

The genes are TRBV5-1 and TRBJ1-2, with 9 positions matching TRBD1. CDR1 is SGHRS and CDR2 is YFSETQ in the germline V gene. The CDR3 is 15 residues long. Trimming removed 2 bases from V and 8 bases from J; junction bases left unmatched: 10. Here the CDR3 DNA reads TGCGCCAGCAGCTTCTCAGGGGGACAGGGCGAAGGCTACACCTTC. This translates into CASSFSGGQGEGYTF.

V gene TRBV7-9 combines with J gene TRBJ1-1, with 10 bases fitting TRBD1. Germline CDR1 is SEHNR and CDR2 is FQNEAQ (reference sequence). The CDR3 has 13 amino acids. The V gene end was trimmed by 11 bases and the J gene end by 4 bases; junction bases not matched to a gene: 7. The CDR3 reads CAGDRGGSTEAFF. CDR3 DNA sequence: TGTGCCGGGGACAGGGGAGGCAGCACTGAAGCTTTCTTT.

This sequence joins TRBV7-2 and TRBJ2-2, with 7 bases aligning to TRBD1. CDR3 size: 17 residues. Germline V gene data show CDR1 as SGHTA and CDR2 as FQGNSA. The J segment lost 5 bases and the V segment lost 1 base, leaving 10 bases of the junction unmatched. The CDR3 protein is CASSLGRTGARTGELFF. In nucleotides, the CDR3 is TGTGCCAGCAGCTTAGGGAGAACAGGGGCGAGGACCGGGGAGCTGTTTTTT.

The chain combines TRBV18 with TRBJ1-2, with D unresolved. The CDR3 has 19 residues. The V end lost 4 bases, the J end lost 0 bases, and 24 bases lay between the germline ends. Germline values: CDR1 KGHSH, CDR2 LQKENI. The CDR3 is CASSLGAGIGSNPNYGYTF. The CDR3 region has the DNA TGTGCCAGCTCACTGGGAGCAGGAATAGGTTCGAACCCTAACTATGGCTACACCTTC. Combining the CDR3 with reference TRBV18 and TRBJ1-2 gives the whole variable domain NAGVMQNPRHLVRRRGQEARLRCSPMKGHSHVYWYRQLPEEGLKFMVYLQKENIIDESGMPKERFSAEFPKEGPSILRIQQVVRGDSAAYFCASSLGAGIGSNPNYGYTFGSGTRLTVV.

This sequence joins TRBV28 and TRBJ1-1; D is ambiguous. This CDR3 spans 14 amino acids. From germline, CDR1 is MDHEN and CDR2 SYDVKM. Trimming removed 5 bases from V and 7 bases from J, with 17 bases in between. The DNA of the CDR3 is TGTGCCAGCAGTCCCCCGAGATTAGCAGATGAAGCTTTCTTT. Translation gives CASSPPRLADEAFF.

The rearrangement uses TRBV5-5 and TRBJ2-3; 14 nucleotides agree with TRBD2. Germline CDR1 is SGHKS and CDR2 is YYEKEE (reference sequence). J gave up 4 bases and V 4 bases, and 8 bases lay outside the gene matches. The CDR3 extends over 17 amino acids. Here the CDR3 reads CASSPNEGLAGADTQYF. CDR3 DNA: TGTGCCAGCAGCCCCAACGAGGGACTAGCGGGAGCAGATACGCAGTATTTT.

The V gene is TRBV5-1, the J gene TRBJ1-3, with D possibly being TRBD1 (5 bases). The germline V and J ends were trimmed by 0 bases and 3 bases, with 10 bases remaining between them. Germline CDR1 reads SGHRS; CDR2 reads YFSETQ. The CDR3 runs 15 residues. CDR3 coding DNA: TGCGCCAGCAGCTTGGAAGGGGATTATGGAAACACCATATATTTT. Its translation is CASSLEGDYGNTIYF.

This chain links TRBV9 with TRBJ1-2, with TRBD1 as a possible D gene (6 bases). This CDR3 spans 16 amino acids. V was shortened by 4 bases and J by 4 bases, with 20 bases between the two germline ends. CDR1 is SGDLS, CDR2 YYNGEE, per germline. The CDR3 protein is CASSSWGGRGSYGYTF. The CDR3 region has the DNA TGTGCCAGCAGCTCCTGGGGGGGCAGGGGTTCCTATGGCTACACCTTC.

The chain recombines TRBV5-4 with TRBJ1-6, with a possible D match to TRBD1 (6 bases). CDR1 SGHNT and CDR2 YYREEE come from the germline V gene (reference sequence). V was pared by 4 bases and J by 6 bases, with 14 bases between. The CDR3 loop spans 15 amino acids. The CDR3 is CASSESTGFNSPLHF. CDR3 coding DNA: TGTGCCAGCAGCGAGTCTACAGGGTTTAATTCACCCCTCCACTTT.

The CDR3 is CASSFLVTGEGYTF. The CDR3 bases are TGTGCCAGCAGTTTCTTGGTGACAGGGGAAGGCTACACCTTC. V gene TRBV28 combines with J gene TRBJ1-2, with 8 bases matching TRBD1. After removal of 3 bases from V and 8 bases from J, the junction contained 8 bases not matched to a gene. Per the germline V gene, CDR1 is MDHEN and CDR2 is SYDVKM. The CDR3 runs 14 residues.

The chain has TRBV4-1 and TRBJ2-7; D remains unclear. V was clipped by 0 bases and J by 2 bases, with 5 bases between them. The CDR3 is 13 residues long. Germline CDR1 and CDR2: MGHRA and YSYEKL. The CDR3 DNA is TGCGCCAGCAGCCAAGACGAGACCTACGAGCAGTACTTC. It translates to CASSQDETYEQYF.

The V gene is TRBV15, the J gene TRBJ2-7; the match to TRBD1 covers 12 bases. The germline gives CDR1 LNHNV, CDR2 YYDKDF (reference sequence). The CDR3 totals 13 residues. V gave up 5 bases and J gave up 6 bases; unmatched junction bases: 2. CDR3 sequence (DNA): TGTGCCACCAGCTGGGACAGGGGGCGCGAGCAGTACTTC. This sequence encodes CATSWDRGREQYF. Supplemented by reference TRBV15 and TRBJ2-7, the full variable domain reads DAMVIQNPRYQVTQFGKPVTLSCSQTLNHNVMYWYQQKSSQAPKLLFHYYDKDFNNEADTPDNFQSRRPNTSFCFLDIRSPGLGDTAMYLCATSWDRGREQYFGPGTRLTVT.

The chain links TRBV28 to TRBJ1-4; D not resolved. Trimming shortened V by 6 bases and J by 8 bases, and 19 bases separated the two germline ends. From germline, CDR1 is MDHEN and CDR2 SYDVKM. The CDR3 runs 15 residues. The chain's CDR3 is CASSSTGAVGEKLFF. The CDR3, as DNA: TGTGCCAGCAGCTCCACGGGAGCGGTGGGGGAAAAACTGTTTTTT. Supplemented by reference TRBV28 and TRBJ1-4, the full variable domain reads DVKVTQSSRYLVKRTGEKVFLECVQDMDHENMFWYRQDPGLGLRLIYFSYDVKMKEKGDIPEGYSVSREKKERFSLILESASTNQTSMYLCASSSTGAVGEKLFFGSGTQLSVL.

The rearrangement joins TRBV10-3 to TRBJ1-3; the D gene is possibly TRBD1 (5 bases). This CDR3 has 14 amino acids. The germline CDR1 and CDR2 sequences are ENHRY and SYGVKD. The V end lost 3 bases, the J end lost 2 bases, and 8 bases lay between the germline ends. The CDR3 bases are TGTGCCATCAGTGAACAGGTACCTGGAAACACCATATATTTT. It codes for CAISEQVPGNTIYF.

Written as DNA, the CDR3 is TGTGCCAGCAGTTCGCGAAACAGGGGCCTTAATGAAAAACTGTTTTTT. Translating gives CASSSRNRGLNEKLFF. The gene calls are TRBV28 and TRBJ1-4; 7 positions match TRBD1. Germline CDR1 is MDHEN and CDR2 is SYDVKM. The CDR3 extends over 16 amino acids. V trimming: 4 bases; J trimming: 4 bases; junction bases outside the gene matches: 9.

V usage is TRBV28 and J usage is TRBJ2-5, with 8 bases lining up with TRBD1. The CDR3 spans 17 residues. CDR1 and CDR2 from the germline V gene are MDHEN and SYDVKM. The trim removed 1 base at V and 2 bases at J, leaving 9 bases unmatched. CDR3 sequence (DNA): TGTGCCAGCAGTTTATCCACGGGACAGGAATGGCAAGAGACCCAGTACTTC. It specifies CASSLSTGQEWQETQYF.

The V call is TRBV6-5, the J call TRBJ2-1, with 7 nucleotides matching TRBD2. Looked up from germline, CDR1 is MNHEY and CDR2 is SVGAGI. There are 15 residues in the CDR3. V was pared by 0 bases and J by 4 bases, with 3 bases of the junction left unmatched. The CDR3 DNA is TGTGCCAGCAGTTACTCTCCAGCGGGGTACAATGAGCAGTTCTTC. It translates to CASSYSPAGYNEQFF.

DNA for the CDR3: TGTGCCAGCAGTTTAGCGCCCAGGGACTATGGCTACACCTTC. Translation gives CASSLAPRDYGYTF. The chain employs TRBV28 and TRBJ1-2, with D possibly being TRBD1 (5 bases). CDR3 length: 14 amino acids. CDR1 and CDR2 (germline): MDHEN, SYDVKM. V was clipped by 2 bases and J by 3 bases, with 10 bases between them.

V usage is TRBV6-1 and J usage is TRBJ1-1; D gene uncertain. There are 11 residues in the CDR3. Looked up from germline, CDR1 is MNHNS and CDR2 is SASEGT. Trimming removed 6 bases at V and 4 bases at J, with 6 bases between. The CDR3 nucleotides are TGTGCCAGCAGATCCTTCACTGAAGCTTTCTTT. Protein: CASRSFTEAFF.

The chain combines TRBV7-3 with TRBJ2-7, with 7 nucleotides matching TRBD1. CDR3 length equals 15 residues. The germline CDR1 and CDR2 sequences are SGHTA and FQGTGA. Unmatched junction bases numbered 11, after V lost 5 bases and J lost 4 bases. The CDR3 DNA follows: TGTGCCAGCAGCCCCACAGGGGAAAGAAGATACGAGCAGTACTTC. Translated: CASSPTGERRYEQYF.

The rearrangement links TRBV18 to TRBJ2-5; the match to TRBD1 covers 12 bases. Germline CDR1 KGHSH, CDR2 LQKENI. This CDR3 has 17 amino acids. Losses at the gene ends were 4 bases for V and 4 bases for J; bases not matched to a gene: 10. The CDR3 here is CASSLRDRGRVIETQYF. CDR3 in DNA: TGTGCCAGCTCACTCCGGGACAGGGGGCGCGTAATAGAGACCCAGTACTTC. Filled out from reference TRBV18 and TRBJ2-5, the complete variable domain reads NAGVMQNPRHLVRRRGQEARLRCSPMKGHSHVYWYRQLPEEGLKFMVYLQKENIIDESGMPKERFSAEFPKEGPSILRIQQVVRGDSAAYFCASSLRDRGRVIETQYFGPGTRLLVL.